These 25 T cell receptor beta chains share one sample of origin, sequenced in a study of shared clonotypes between healthy human individuals. Terminally differentiated effector memory CD45RA+ cells were left out of the naive CD8 fraction, which was CD45RO-negative and positively selected for CCR7. Some clones are missing from TCRdb's copy, which holds only in-frame ones; the method was immunoSEQ multiplex PCR. The table shows 550,000 to 650,000 clones, with 95% to 97% occurring only once. Source material: naive CD8+ T cells sorted from blood. Receptor source: a woman in her 30s in good health.

The gene calls are TRBV2 and TRBJ2-7, with D perhaps TRBD1 or TRBD2 (5 bases each). The CDR3 loop spans 13 amino acids. Germline assignment: CDR1 SNHLY and CDR2 FYNNEI. Trimming cost V 5 bases and J 5 bases, with 13 bases left between them. The CDR3 region has the DNA TGTGCCAGCAGTCCGGGGCCATTCAACGAGCAGTACTTC. Amino acids: CASSPGPFNEQYF. The full variable domain, rest sourced from reference TRBV2 and TRBJ2-7, is EPEVTQTPSHQVTQMGQEVILRCVPISNHLYFYWYRQILGQKVEFLVSFYNNEISEKSEIFDDQFSVERPDGSNFTLKIRSTKLEDSAMYFCASSPGPFNEQYFGPGTRLTVT.

V usage is TRBV28 and J usage is TRBJ2-5; 10 bases map to TRBD2. This CDR3 is 12 amino acids long. CDR1 MDHEN and CDR2 SYDVKM come from the germline V gene. Trimming cost V 8 bases and J 5 bases; bases outside gene matches: 2. CDR3 protein: CASLSGRETQYF. CDR3 in DNA: TGTGCCAGCCTTAGCGGGAGGGAGACCCAGTACTTC.

The chain recombines TRBV10-2 with TRBJ1-5; D is unresolved. The CDR3 is made up of 14 amino acids. Germline lookup yields CDR1 WSHSY and CDR2 SAAADI. V lost 3 bases to trimming and J lost 1 base, with 7 bases between them. CDR3 amino acids: CASSDSLSNQPQHF. CDR3 sequence (DNA): TGCGCCAGCAGTGACAGTCTCAGCAATCAGCCCCAGCATTTT.

The rearrangement links TRBV5-6 to TRBJ2-5; weak D call: TRBD2 (5 bases). CDR3 size: 12 residues. Germline V gene sequence: CDR1 SGHDT, CDR2 YYEEEE. Trimming removed 4 bases from V and 9 bases from J, with 13 bases in between. The CDR3 sequence: CASSEGSRAQYF. Here the CDR3 DNA reads TGTGCCAGCAGCGAGGGTTCCCGGGCCCAGTACTTC. Drawing the rest from reference TRBV5-6 and TRBJ2-5, the complete variable domain is DAGVTQSPTHLIKTRGQQVTLRCSPKSGHDTVSWYQQALGQGPQFIFQYYEEEERQRGNFPDRFSGHQFPNYSSELNVNALLLGDSALYLCASSEGSRAQYFGPGTRLLVL.

V is TRBV7-2 and J is TRBJ1-1; D remains unclear. The CDR3 sequence is 13 residues long. The V and J ends lost 5 bases and 2 bases respectively, with 9 bases between them. In germline, CDR1 is SGHTA, CDR2 FQGNSA. The CDR3 sequence: CASSLGSNTEAFF. In nucleotides, the CDR3 is TGTGCCAGCAGCCTTGGGTCCAACACTGAAGCTTTCTTT.

The chain employs TRBV13 and TRBJ2-7; TRBD2 aligns across 10 bases. Germline-derived CDR1 and CDR2 are PRHDT and FYEKMQ (reference sequence). Losses at the gene ends were 1 base for V and 6 bases for J; bases not matched to a gene: 6. The CDR3 covers 15 residues. The CDR3 spells CASSLEASGSLEQYF. DNA of the CDR3: TGTGCCAGCAGCTTAGAGGCTAGCGGGAGCCTCGAGCAGTACTTC.

The chain has TRBV5-4 and TRBJ1-2; unclear D gene. The CDR3 loop spans 13 amino acids. CDR1 SGHNT and CDR2 YYREEE come from the germline V gene (reference sequence). Trimming pared 2 bases from V and 1 base from J, leaving 6 bases between. CDR3 in DNA: TGTGCCAGCAGCTTACCAGATAACTATGGCTACACCTTC. This translates into CASSLPDNYGYTF.

J is TRBJ2-3 and V is TRBV4-1; D is ambiguous. Germline-derived CDR1 and CDR2 are MGHRA and YSYEKL. The CDR3 has 12 amino acids. The ends were cut back, 4 bases at V and 6 bases at J, with 8 bases in the middle. CDR3 nucleotide sequence: TGCGCCAGCAGCCGTCCGAGGGATACGCAGTATTTT. Protein: CASSRPRDTQYF.

The V and J genes are TRBV5-1 and TRBJ1-1, with D unclear. V lost 0 bases and J lost 0, with 9 bases in between. Germline CDR1 is SGHRS and CDR2 is YFSETQ. The CDR3 has 15 residues. The CDR3 loop is CASSLALGMNTEAFF. The CDR3 nucleotides read TGCGCCAGCAGCTTGGCCTTAGGCATGAACACTGAAGCTTTCTTT.

The chain employs TRBV9 and TRBJ1-3; D is ambiguous. The CDR3 length is 14 residues. Germline CDR1 and CDR2: SGDLS and YYNGEE. The germline V and J ends were trimmed by 1 base and 7 bases, with 12 bases remaining between them. In nucleotides, the CDR3 is TGTGCCAGCAGCGTACCGGAGGACCCTAACACCATATATTTT. Protein sequence: CASSVPEDPNTIYF.

The genes are TRBV5-6 and TRBJ2-7; TRBD1 matches 10 bases. Germline-derived CDR1 and CDR2 are SGHDT and YYEEEE. The CDR3 is made up of 14 amino acids. After removal of 4 bases from V and 4 bases from J, the junction contained 5 bases not matched to a gene. The CDR3 loop is CASSPGTGEYEQYF. CDR3 sequence (DNA): TGTGCCAGCAGCCCCGGGACAGGGGAGTACGAGCAGTACTTC.

The chain uses TRBV25-1 and TRBJ2-3, with D unclear. CDR3 length equals 10 residues. V was pared by 4 bases and J by 4 bases, with 0 bases between. Germline CDR1 and CDR2: MGHDK and SYGVNS. This chain's CDR3 is CASSADTQYF. Here the CDR3 DNA reads TGTGCCAGCAGTGCAGATACGCAGTATTTT. Based on the CDR3 plus reference TRBV25-1 and TRBJ2-3, the full variable domain is EADIYQTPRYLVIGTGKKITLECSQTMGHDKMYWYQQDPGMELHLIHYSYGVNSTEKGDLSSESTVSRIRTEHFPLTLESARPSHTSQYLCASSADTQYFGPGTRLTVL.

The chain uses TRBV6-5 and TRBJ2-3; maybe TRBD1 (5 bases). V dropped 6 bases and J dropped 6 bases, with 7 bases sitting between them. The CDR3 totals 11 residues. Germline V gives CDR1 MNHEY, CDR2 SVGAGI. CDR3 in amino acids: CASRGADTQYF. The DNA of the CDR3 is TGTGCCAGCAGAGGGGCCGATACGCAGTATTTT.

J is TRBJ2-4 and V is TRBV7-8; no clear D. Germline V gives CDR1 SGHVS, CDR2 FQNEAQ. Trimming stripped 4 bases from V and 0 bases from J, with 13 bases between. The CDR3 contains 16 residues. CDR3 coding DNA: TGTGCCAGCAGCTCCACAGCGAAATTAGCCAAAAACATTCAGTACTTC. Amino acids: CASSSTAKLAKNIQYF.

J is TRBJ2-3 and V is TRBV14; 8 positions match TRBD1. CDR1 SGHDN and CDR2 FVKESK come from the germline V gene. This CDR3 spans 16 amino acids. J lost 4 bases, V lost 4 bases, and 10 bases had no gene match. This CDR3 is CASSPDRVDMADTQYF. CDR3 in DNA: TGTGCCAGCAGCCCGGACAGGGTAGATATGGCAGATACGCAGTATTTT.

Of note for this clone: Other DNA sequences from this sample encode an identical CDR3 as well. The chain has TRBV27 and TRBJ2-7; tentative D call: TRBD1 (6 bases). This CDR3 region has 12 residues. Germline CDR1 reads MNHEY; CDR2 reads SMNVEV (reference sequence). Trimming shortened V by 5 bases and J by 2 bases, and 7 bases separated the two germline ends. The CDR3 sequence: CASSTGPYEQYF. The CDR3 DNA is TGTGCCAGCAGTACAGGGCCCTACGAGCAGTACTTC.

The V gene is TRBV7-8, the J gene TRBJ2-2, with D tentatively TRBD1 (6 bases). Germline V lookup: CDR1 SGHVS, CDR2 FQNEAQ. V gave up 7 bases and J gave up 0 bases, with 12 bases separating them. The CDR3 spans 15 residues. CDR3 sequence reads: CASTLQGTNTGELFF. The CDR3, as DNA: TGTGCCAGCACCCTACAGGGCACGAACACCGGGGAGCTGTTTTTT.

This chain links TRBV19 with TRBJ2-7; D is undetermined. Germline V gene lookup returns CDR1 LNHDA and CDR2 SQIVND (reference sequence). The CDR3 is made up of 16 amino acids. V gave up 5 bases and J gave up 2 bases, with 19 bases separating them. The CDR3 is CASSSHKQVLPYEQYF. Written as DNA, the CDR3 is TGTGCCAGTAGTTCACACAAGCAAGTCCTCCCCTACGAGCAGTACTTC.

The chain links TRBV27 to TRBJ2-3; D tentatively fits TRBD1 or TRBD2 (6 bases each). V shed 8 bases and J shed 4 bases, with 19 bases lying between them. Germline V lookup: CDR1 MNHEY, CDR2 SMNVEV (reference sequence). The CDR3 contains 15 residues. CDR3 loop: CASQRGVPRPDTQYF. CDR3 in DNA: TGTGCCAGCCAAAGGGGGGTCCCACGGCCAGATACGCAGTATTTT.

The chain is built from TRBV7-8 and TRBJ2-1; D gene uncertain. Germline CDR1 SGHVS, CDR2 FQNEAQ. Between the trimmed V and J ends, which lost 2 bases and 7 bases, there was a span of 6 bases. There are 12 residues in the CDR3. CDR3 sequence (DNA): TGTGCCAGCAGCTTAATGGGGAATGAGCAGTTCTTC. This encodes CASSLMGNEQFF.

The rearrangement joins TRBV2 to TRBJ2-1; D gene uncertain. Trimming left V 4 bases short and J 6 bases short, with 7 bases between. CDR1 and CDR2 (germline): SNHLY, FYNNEI. The CDR3 consists of 12 residues. The CDR3 DNA reads TGTGCCAGCAGTGTATGGGGCAATGAGCAGTTCTTC. Translation gives CASSVWGNEQFF.

V and J are TRBV28 and TRBJ1-1; TRBD1 might be the D (5 bases). This CDR3 is built from 15 residues. CDR1 and CDR2 (germline): MDHEN, SYDVKM. V was shortened by 2 bases and J by 6 bases, with 16 bases between the two germline ends. CDR3 DNA sequence: TGTGCCAGCAGTTTAGCGGTTGGGGCCAACGCTGAAGCTTTCTTT. It is translated as CASSLAVGANAEAFF.

This clone showed up just once. The V call is TRBV19, the J call TRBJ1-2; 9 bases line up with TRBD1. In germline, CDR1 is LNHDA, CDR2 SQIVND (reference sequence). The V and J ends lost 6 bases and 3 bases, in that order; junction bases with no gene match: 11. The CDR3 is 16 residues long. The CDR3 loop is CASRRDREGGDYGYTF. CDR3 coding DNA: TGTGCCAGTAGACGGGACAGGGAAGGAGGAGACTATGGCTACACCTTC.

This clone was seen just once. The chain has TRBV27 and TRBJ2-7; TRBD1 matches 10 bases. The germline CDR1 and CDR2 sequences are MNHEY and SMNVEV (reference sequence). Trimming cost V 5 bases and J 7 bases; bases outside gene matches: 8. The CDR3 is 14 amino acids. The chain's CDR3 is CASSLWTGGTEQYF. In DNA, the CDR3 is TGTGCCAGCAGTCTCTGGACAGGGGGGACGGAGCAGTACTTC.

V gene TRBV28 combines with J gene TRBJ1-2; D is unclear. CDR3 size: 15 residues. The V gene lost 5 bases and the J gene lost 3 bases, with 16 bases spanning the gap. Germline V CDR1 and CDR2: MDHEN, SYDVKM. The CDR3 sequence: CASSPGPVQHYGYTF. The CDR3 DNA follows: TGTGCCAGCAGTCCCGGCCCAGTGCAACACTATGGCTACACCTTC.